Following are 22 T cell receptor beta chains from one sample sequenced in a study of blood T cells in healthy people across ages. Primed by a sample-barcoded 5' primer and a J-beta primer mix, a second PCR proceeded for 7 to 11 cycles. TCRdb used MiXCR to reprocess the 5' RACE reads, holding one entry per CDR3 protein. The repertoire includes 1,300,000 or so distinct CDR3 sequences, 45% to 70% of them detected once, and 5.5% to 8% sits in the top ten. The sequenced material came from blood. The receptors originated from a man between 18 and 35 years old in good health.

CDR3 sequence: CAISEEDNYGYTF. The DNA for the CDR3 is TGTGCCATCAGTGAGGAAGATAACTATGGCTACACCTTC. The V and J genes are TRBV10-3 and TRBJ1-2; D is uncertain. Germline V gives CDR1 ENHRY, CDR2 SYGVKD. There are 13 residues in the CDR3. The ends were cut back, 2 bases at V and 1 base at J, with 5 bases in the middle.

V gene TRBV10-3 combines with J gene TRBJ2-2; maybe TRBD1 (6 bases). Trimming removed 4 bases at V and 5 bases at J, with 14 bases between. The CDR3 loop spans 15 amino acids. Germline V gene sequence: CDR1 ENHRY, CDR2 SYGVKD. In nucleotides, the CDR3 is TGTGCCATCAGTGGGCCAGGGGCCCAAACCGGGGAGCTGTTTTTT. It is translated as CAISGPGAQTGELFF.

The chain couples TRBV7-2 to TRBJ1-2; 7 nucleotides agree with TRBD1. Losses at the gene ends were 5 bases for V and 3 bases for J; bases not matched to a gene: 12. CDR1 is SGHTA, CDR2 FQGNSA, per germline. The CDR3 consists of 16 residues. CDR3 DNA: TGTGCCAGCAGCCCTACGAGGGACAGAGTATACTATGGCTACACCTTC. It translates to CASSPTRDRVYYGYTF. The variable domain in full, completed from reference TRBV7-2 and TRBJ1-2, reads GAGVSQSPSNKVTEKGKDVELRCDPISGHTALYWYRQSLGQGLEFLIYFQGNSAPDKSGLPSDRFSAERTGGSVSTLTIQRTQQEDSAVYLCASSPTRDRVYYGYTFGSGTRLTVV.

The V and J genes are TRBV28 and TRBJ2-7; D is undetermined. The J call may be faulty, since TRBJ2-5 better matches the DNA end. Germline lookup yields CDR1 MDHEN and CDR2 SYDVKM. The CDR3 is 13 residues long. CDR3 in amino acids: CASSFSDRGTQYF. CDR3 DNA: TGTGCCAGCAGTTTTTCGGACCGAGGGACCCAGTACTTC.

The gene calls are TRBV5-8 and TRBJ2-3, with D perhaps matching TRBD1 or TRBD2 (5 bases each). V was cut by 1 base and J by 3 bases, with 15 bases left in between. CDR3 length: 16 amino acids. The germline V gene encodes CDR1 SGHTS and CDR2 YDEGEE. The CDR3, as DNA: TGTGCCAGCAGCTTGATCCCGGGGCGCGGTACAGATACGCAGTATTTT. Translating it yields CASSLIPGRGTDTQYF. Full variable domain (outside the CDR3, taken from reference TRBV5-8 and TRBJ2-3): EAGVTQSPTHLIKTRGQQATLRCSPISGHTSVYWYQQALGLGLQFLLWYDEGEERNRGNFPPRFSGRQFPNYSSELNVNALELEDSALYLCASSLIPGRGTDTQYFGPGTRLTVL.

The chain combines TRBV4-3 with TRBJ2-2; D is uncertain. The CDR3 loop spans 14 amino acids. The V end was cut by 0 bases, the J end by 6 bases, with 8 bases between. Germline-derived CDR1 and CDR2 are LGHNA and YSLEER. The CDR3 nucleotides read TGCGCCAGCAGCCAAGACCAGACTCCCGGGGAGCTGTTTTTT. It encodes CASSQDQTPGELFF.

The rearrangement links TRBV15 to TRBJ2-4; TRBD1 agrees at 8 bases. The end of the DNA fits TRBJ2-7 better, so the J call may be wrong. From germline, CDR1 is LNHNV and CDR2 YYDKDF (reference sequence). CDR3 size: 15 residues. This chain's CDR3 is CATRIPGGMSDEQYF. DNA of the CDR3: TGTGCCACCAGAATCCCAGGGGGCATGTCGGACGAGCAGTACTTC.

This clonotype was recorded a few times. The chain links TRBV7-9 to TRBJ2-2; D gene unclear. The CDR3 contains 14 residues. V lost 10 bases to trimming and J lost 8 bases, with 20 bases between them. CDR1 and CDR2 from the germline V gene are SEHNR and FQNEAQ (reference sequence). This chain's CDR3 is CANPGLDLKGELFF. DNA for the CDR3: TGTGCCAACCCAGGATTGGACCTCAAAGGGGAGCTGTTTTTT. The full variable domain, with the rest looked up from reference TRBV7-9 and TRBJ2-2, is DTGVSQNPRHKITKRGQNVTFRCDPISEHNRLYWYRQTLGQGPEFLTYFQNEAQLEKSRLLSDRFSAERPKGSFSTLEIQRTEQGDSAMYLCANPGLDLKGELFFGEGSRLTVL.

The chain uses TRBV5-1 and TRBJ2-3; D is unresolved. The germline CDR1 and CDR2 sequences are SGHRS and YFSETQ. The CDR3 sequence is 12 residues long. V was clipped by 6 bases and J by 11 bases, with 16 bases between them. The CDR3 DNA reads TGCGCCAGCATGGGTGACGCCTCAGAGCAGTATTTT. It codes for CASMGDASEQYF.

A few counts support this clonotype. This sequence joins TRBV27 and TRBJ1-1, with no clear D. The CDR3 runs 14 residues. V was shortened by 4 bases and J by 2 bases, with 11 bases between the two germline ends. Germline V gene data show CDR1 as MNHEY and CDR2 as SMNVEV (reference sequence). The CDR3 coding sequence is TGTGCCAGCAGTTCCCAGGATGCTAACACTGAAGCTTTCTTT. Protein: CASSSQDANTEAFF.

The chain uses TRBV4-1 and TRBJ2-3, with D hard to call. Trimming removed 0 bases at V and 3 bases at J, with 10 bases between. The CDR3 extends over 15 amino acids. Germline V gives CDR1 MGHRA, CDR2 YSYEKL. CDR3 sequence (DNA): TGCGCCAGCAGCCAAGAATTGAGGAGAACAGATACGCAGTATTTT. Translated: CASSQELRRTDTQYF.

The gene calls are TRBV3-1 and TRBJ2-7; 9 bases match TRBD1. The CDR3 covers 15 residues. Germline CDR1 and CDR2: LGHDT and YNNKEL (reference sequence). Unmatched junction bases numbered 6, after V lost 6 bases and J lost 0 bases. CDR3 in amino acids: CASRDGQGSSYEQYF. For the CDR3, the DNA is TGTGCCAGCAGGGATGGACAGGGGTCCTCCTACGAGCAGTACTTC.

The rearrangement links TRBV5-1 to TRBJ2-5; D might be TRBD2 (7 bases). CDR1 is SGHRS, CDR2 YFSETQ, per germline. This CDR3 has 14 amino acids. V was pared by 10 bases and J by 5 bases, with 21 bases between. The CDR3 DNA sequence: TGCGCCTGTAATACGGGGGGCGCGTCGGAGACCCAGTACTTC. Translated: CACNTGGASETQYF. The entire variable domain, with the rest obtained from reference TRBV5-1 and TRBJ2-5, is as follows: KAGVTQTPRYLIKTRGQQVTLSCSPISGHRSVSWYQQTPGQGLQFLFEYFSETQRNKGNFPGRFSGRQFSNSRSEMNVSTLELGDSALYLCACNTGGASETQYFGPGTRLLVL.

This rearrangement joins TRBV15 to TRBJ1-2; no firm D call. The germline V gene encodes CDR1 LNHNV and CDR2 YYDKDF (reference sequence). CDR3 length: 14 amino acids. The ends were cut back, 3 bases at V and 8 bases at J, with 16 bases in the middle. CDR3: CATSSGGGTIGYTF. The DNA of the CDR3 is TGTGCCACCAGCAGTGGTGGTGGAACGATCGGCTACACCTTC.

The rearrangement joins TRBV6-5 to TRBJ2-4; 8 bases are a match to TRBD1. Germline V CDR1 and CDR2: MNHEY, SVGAGI. Trimming removed 1 base from V and 13 bases from J; junction bases left unmatched: 21. The CDR3 is 18 amino acids. The CDR3 DNA reads TGTGCCAGCAGTTACTTCCCCATCCAGACAGGGGATCAGGATGAGCAGTACTTC. It translates to CASSYFPIQTGDQDEQYF.

The chain is built from TRBV4-2 and TRBJ1-5; D possibly corresponds to TRBD1 (5 bases). The CDR3 loop spans 13 amino acids. V dropped 3 bases and J dropped 6 bases, with 9 bases sitting between them. Germline CDR1 reads LGHNA; CDR2 reads YNFKEQ. CDR3 coding DNA: TGTGCCAGCAGCCAGGGGCCCCCTCAGCCCCAGCATTTT. As protein: CASSQGPPQPQHF.

This chain links TRBV6-5 with TRBJ2-5, with D maybe TRBD1 (6 bases). There are 18 residues in the CDR3. In germline, CDR1 is MNHEY, CDR2 SVGAGI. Trimming left V 4 bases short and J 1 base short, with 22 bases between. In DNA, the CDR3 is TGTGCCAGCAGTTCGGGACAAGGAGTCGGCGAATTCCAAGAGACCCAGTACTTC. Protein product: CASSSGQGVGEFQETQYF.

This rearrangement joins TRBV11-2 to TRBJ2-4; D remains ambiguous. This CDR3 contains 14 residues. V lost 8 bases, J lost 3 bases, and 14 bases lay in between. Germline V CDR1 and CDR2: SGHAT, FQNNGV. The CDR3, as DNA: TGTGCCAGCCCCCAACATCTGGTCAAAAACATTCAGTACTTC. Residues: CASPQHLVKNIQYF.

This clonotype showed up just once. A junction end diverges from the germline sequence, so it may reflect a read error. This chain connects TRBV7-9 to TRBJ2-4; 9 positions agree with TRBD2. The better agreement between TRBJ2-7 and the DNA end casts doubt on the J call. Per germline, CDR1 SEHNR and CDR2 FQNEAQ (reference sequence). This CDR3 is 15 amino acids long. The CDR3 loop is CASSLDASGAYEQYF. The CDR3 nucleotides read TGTGCCAGTAGCTTAGATGCTAGCGGGGCCTACGAGCAGTACTTC.

This chain uses TRBV28 with TRBJ2-5, with TRBD2 matching over 7 bases. Germline V CDR1 and CDR2: MDHEN, SYDVKM. This CDR3 region has 13 residues. Losses at the gene ends were 7 bases for V and 5 bases for J; bases not matched to a gene: 7. The CDR3 spells CASNNGGTETQYF. DNA of the CDR3: TGTGCCAGCAACAACGGGGGGACGGAGACCCAGTACTTC.

The rearrangement joins TRBV15 to TRBJ2-7; a weak D match, TRBD1 (6 bases). This CDR3 has 17 residues. V lost 3 bases and J 0 bases, leaving 18 bases between the germline ends. The V gene's germline CDR1 is LNHNV and CDR2 YYDKDF (reference sequence). DNA for the CDR3: TGTGCCACCAGCAGCTCTCCCCAGGGGTCGAGCTCCTACGAGCAGTACTTC. This sequence encodes CATSSSPQGSSSYEQYF.

The chain couples TRBV4-2 to TRBJ1-1; 8 nucleotides align to TRBD1. The V gene's germline CDR1 is LGHNA and CDR2 YNFKEQ. V was clipped by 3 bases and J by 4 bases; unmatched bases: 7. The CDR3 covers 15 residues. CDR3: CASSQEDRVATEAFF. The CDR3 nucleotides are TGTGCCAGCAGCCAGGAGGACAGGGTTGCCACTGAAGCTTTCTTT.